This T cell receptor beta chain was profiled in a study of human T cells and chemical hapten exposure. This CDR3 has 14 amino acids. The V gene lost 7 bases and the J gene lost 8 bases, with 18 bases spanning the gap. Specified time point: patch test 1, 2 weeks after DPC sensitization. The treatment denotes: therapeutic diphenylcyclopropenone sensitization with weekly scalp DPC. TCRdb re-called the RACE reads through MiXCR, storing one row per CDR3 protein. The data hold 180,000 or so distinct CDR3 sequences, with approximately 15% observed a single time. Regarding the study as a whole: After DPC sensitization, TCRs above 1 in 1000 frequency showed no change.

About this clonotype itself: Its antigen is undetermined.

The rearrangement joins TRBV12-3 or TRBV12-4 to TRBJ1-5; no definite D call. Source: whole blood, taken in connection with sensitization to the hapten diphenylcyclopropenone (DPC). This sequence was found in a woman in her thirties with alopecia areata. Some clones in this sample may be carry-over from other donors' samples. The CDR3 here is CASTLSASREPQHF. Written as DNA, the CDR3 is TGTGCCAGCACCCTAAGTGCTTCAAGGGAGCCCCAGCATTTT.